These T cell receptor beta chains were read from a single sample in a study of brain T cells in children with intractable seizures. The assay was immunoSEQ multiplex PCR, and TCRdb's table has in-frame clones only and misses some. There are about 340,000 clones in the sample; nearly 95% occur only once, and 5.5% to 6% lies in the top ten. The sample consisted of peripheral blood, taken approximately 5 months after surgery. The source of these receptors is a boy in the first two years of life with tuberous sclerosis and intractable seizures. The CDR3 runs from the conserved cysteine through the conserved F or W. The order of the fields is clone size, D gene, J gene, V gene, CDR3 protein, CDR3 DNA. D genes are given only for firm matches. A row's size may be missing; if present it is once, few, many or a size class.

clone_size: NA; d_call: NA; j_call: TRBJ1-1; v_call: TRBV9; cdr3_aa: CASSFVDTEAFF; cdr3_nt: TGTGCCAGCAGCTTTGTGGATACTGAAGCTTTCTTT
clone_size: NA; d_call: TRBD2; j_call: TRBJ2-1; v_call: TRBV3-1/TRBV3-2; cdr3_aa: CASSQGLAGGLVEQFF; cdr3_nt: TGTGCCAGCAGCCAAGGCCTAGCGGGGGGGCTAGTTGAGCAGTTCTTC
clone_size: NA; d_call: NA; j_call: TRBJ1-3; v_call: TRBV7-6; cdr3_aa: CASSLLRGRSGNTIYF; cdr3_nt: TGTGCCAGCAGTCTCCTGCGGGGTCGCTCTGGAAACACCATATATTTT
clone_size: once; d_call: TRBD1; j_call: TRBJ2-7; v_call: TRBV5-1; cdr3_aa: CASSTSGTGVYEQYF; cdr3_nt: TGCGCCAGCAGCACCTCCGGGACAGGGGTCTACGAGCAGTACTTC
clone_size: once; d_call: NA; j_call: TRBJ2-7; v_call: TRBV5-5; cdr3_aa: CASREGNDRAGGEQYF; cdr3_nt: TGTGCCAGCAGGGAGGGAAACGACAGGGCGGGTGGCGAGCAGTACTTC
clone_size: NA; d_call: NA; j_call: TRBJ2-1; v_call: TRBV3-1/TRBV3-2; cdr3_aa: CASSQDVRVPPYNEQFF; cdr3_nt: TGTGCCAGCAGCCAAGATGTACGGGTCCCCCCCTACAATGAGCAGTTCTTC
clone_size: NA; d_call: NA; j_call: TRBJ2-1; v_call: TRBV7-6; cdr3_aa: CASSHFTGPGFF; cdr3_nt: TGTGCCAGCAGCCATTTTACCGGGCCTGGATTCTTC
clone_size: few; d_call: TRBD1; j_call: TRBJ2-7; v_call: TRBV5-4; cdr3_aa: CASSFYPGGSREQYF; cdr3_nt: TGTGCCAGCAGCTTTTACCCAGGGGGAAGCCGCGAGCAGTACTTC
clone_size: NA; d_call: NA; j_call: TRBJ2-1; v_call: TRBV18; cdr3_aa: CASSSTLGAGASYNEQFF; cdr3_nt: TGTGCCAGCTCATCTACCTTAGGGGCAGGAGCCTCCTACAATGAGCAGTTCTTC
clone_size: NA; d_call: TRBD2; j_call: TRBJ2-1; v_call: TRBV10-3; cdr3_aa: CAISERMTSGSNEQFF; cdr3_nt: TGTGCCATCAGTGAGCGGATGACTAGCGGGAGTAATGAGCAGTTCTTC
clone_size: NA; d_call: NA; j_call: TRBJ1-3; v_call: TRBV30; cdr3_aa: CAWSHTTNRGNTIYF; cdr3_nt: TGTGCCTGGAGTCATACGACGAACAGGGGAAACACCATATATTTT
clone_size: NA; d_call: NA; j_call: TRBJ2-1; v_call: TRBV11-3; cdr3_aa: CASSLGAGTGRHEQFF; cdr3_nt: TGTGCCAGCAGCTTAGGGGCCGGGACGGGTCGCCATGAGCAGTTCTTC
clone_size: once; d_call: NA; j_call: TRBJ1-4; v_call: TRBV14; cdr3_aa: CASSLRWGEKLFF; cdr3_nt: TGTGCCAGCAGCCTACGCTGGGGAGAAAAACTGTTTTTT
clone_size: NA; d_call: NA; j_call: TRBJ1-1; v_call: TRBV4-1; cdr3_aa: CASSQEPGLMTEAFF; cdr3_nt: TGCGCCAGCAGCCAAGAACCAGGGCTTATGACTGAAGCTTTCTTT
clone_size: once; d_call: NA; j_call: TRBJ2-7; v_call: TRBV27; cdr3_aa: CASSFGVQYEQYF; cdr3_nt: TGTGCCAGCAGTTTTGGGGTACAGTACGAGCAGTACTTC
clone_size: NA; d_call: NA; j_call: TRBJ2-3; v_call: TRBV27; cdr3_aa: CASSFRRLPITDTQYF; cdr3_nt: TGTGCCAGCAGTTTTAGGCGGCTTCCGATCACAGATACGCAGTATTTT
clone_size: once; d_call: NA; j_call: TRBJ2-7; v_call: TRBV4-2; cdr3_aa: CASSQDKTYEQYF; cdr3_nt: TGTGCCAGCAGCCAAGACAAAACCTACGAGCAGTACTTC
clone_size: once; d_call: TRBD1; j_call: TRBJ1-5; v_call: TRBV25-1; cdr3_aa: CASRGQGINQPQHF; cdr3_nt: TGTGCCAGCAGAGGACAGGGGATCAATCAGCCCCAGCATTTT
clone_size: NA; d_call: NA; j_call: TRBJ1-5; v_call: TRBV5-5; cdr3_aa: CASSRGRENQPQHF; cdr3_nt: TGTGCCAGCAGCCGGGGGAGGGAGAATCAGCCCCAGCATTTT
clone_size: NA; d_call: TRBD1; j_call: TRBJ2-7; v_call: TRBV3-1/TRBV3-2; cdr3_aa: CASSQDGTGGHEQYF; cdr3_nt: TGTGCCAGCAGCCAAGACGGGACAGGGGGCCACGAGCAGTACTTC
clone_size: NA; d_call: NA; j_call: TRBJ1-2; v_call: TRBV6-5; cdr3_aa: CASSYSSRQGGGYTF; cdr3_nt: TGTGCCAGCAGTTACTCGAGTAGGCAGGGAGGTGGCTACACCTTC
clone_size: NA; d_call: TRBD2; j_call: TRBJ2-7; v_call: TRBV11-2; cdr3_aa: CASSFSGGVGYEQYF; cdr3_nt: TGTGCCAGCAGCTTTAGCGGGGGAGTGGGATACGAGCAGTACTTC
clone_size: NA; d_call: TRBD1; j_call: TRBJ1-5; v_call: TRBV19; cdr3_aa: CASSSGQGDNQPQHF; cdr3_nt: TGTGCCAGTAGTAGCGGACAGGGGGACAATCAGCCCCAGCATTTT
clone_size: NA; d_call: NA; j_call: TRBJ2-2; v_call: TRBV11-3; cdr3_aa: CASRLVGGYTGELFF; cdr3_nt: TGTGCCAGCAGGCTTGTCGGCGGCTACACCGGGGAGCTGTTTTTT
clone_size: NA; d_call: NA; j_call: TRBJ1-5; v_call: TRBV5-8; cdr3_aa: CASSLRADQPQHF; cdr3_nt: TGTGCCAGCAGCTTGAGGGCAGATCAGCCCCAGCATTTT
clone_size: NA; d_call: NA; j_call: TRBJ2-7; v_call: TRBV7-2; cdr3_aa: CASSLALSSYEQYF; cdr3_nt: TGTGCCAGCAGCTTAGCCCTCAGCTCCTACGAGCAGTACTTC
clone_size: NA; d_call: TRBD1; j_call: TRBJ2-3; v_call: TRBV11-1; cdr3_aa: CASSDRDRETDTQYF; cdr3_nt: TGTGCCAGCAGCGACCGGGACAGGGAAACAGATACGCAGTATTTT
clone_size: NA; d_call: NA; j_call: TRBJ2-1; v_call: TRBV19; cdr3_aa: CASNRAVGRVNEQFF; cdr3_nt: TGTGCCAGTAACCGGGCGGTAGGTAGGGTCAATGAGCAGTTCTTC
clone_size: NA; d_call: NA; j_call: TRBJ1-1; v_call: TRBV29-1; cdr3_aa: CSVEGDNTEAFF; cdr3_nt: TGCAGCGTTGAAGGGGATAACACTGAAGCTTTCTTT
clone_size: NA; d_call: NA; j_call: TRBJ1-2; v_call: TRBV9; cdr3_aa: CASSPLTGGGDYGYTF; cdr3_nt: TGTGCCAGCAGCCCTTTAACTGGCGGTGGGGATTATGGCTACACCTTC
clone_size: NA; d_call: TRBD1; j_call: TRBJ2-4; v_call: TRBV28; cdr3_aa: CASSQSPTGSKNIQYF; cdr3_nt: TGTGCCAGCAGCCAGTCCCCGACAGGGTCCAAAAACATTCAGTACTTC
clone_size: NA; d_call: TRBD1; j_call: TRBJ2-2; v_call: TRBV24-1; cdr3_aa: CATSDWTGENTGELFF; cdr3_nt: TGTGCCACCAGTGATTGGACAGGGGAGAACACCGGGGAGCTGTTTTTT
clone_size: NA; d_call: NA; j_call: TRBJ2-3; v_call: TRBV5-4; cdr3_aa: CASSLGGTVTDTQYF; cdr3_nt: TGTGCCAGCAGCTTGGGCGGAACCGTCACAGATACGCAGTATTTT
clone_size: NA; d_call: TRBD1; j_call: TRBJ1-4; v_call: TRBV28; cdr3_aa: CASSPTGAGEKLFF; cdr3_nt: TGTGCCAGCAGCCCTACAGGGGCTGGTGAAAAACTGTTTTTT
clone_size: NA; d_call: NA; j_call: TRBJ1-3; v_call: TRBV18; cdr3_aa: CASSPAGPPGNTIYF; cdr3_nt: TGTGCCAGCTCACCGGCAGGGCCGCCTGGAAACACCATATATTTT
clone_size: NA; d_call: TRBD1; j_call: TRBJ1-1; v_call: TRBV18; cdr3_aa: CASSRDRVNTEAFF; cdr3_nt: TGTGCCAGCTCCCGGGACAGGGTGAACACTGAAGCTTTCTTT
clone_size: NA; d_call: NA; j_call: TRBJ2-7; v_call: TRBV13; cdr3_aa: CASSRRTGAYEQYF; cdr3_nt: TGTGCCAGCAGCCGAAGGACGGGAGCCTACGAGCAGTACTTC
clone_size: NA; d_call: NA; j_call: TRBJ2-5; v_call: TRBV5-1; cdr3_aa: CASSRALQETQYF; cdr3_nt: TGCGCCAGCAGTCGGGCCCTCCAAGAGACCCAGTACTTC
clone_size: NA; d_call: TRBD1; j_call: TRBJ1-1; v_call: TRBV5-6; cdr3_aa: CASSRGQGKRTEAFF; cdr3_nt: TGTGCCAGCAGCAGGGGACAGGGGAAGAGGACTGAAGCTTTCTTT
clone_size: NA; d_call: NA; j_call: TRBJ1-1; v_call: TRBV29-1; cdr3_aa: CSGVQGTKNTEAFF; cdr3_nt: TGCAGCGGTGTACAGGGAACGAAGAACACTGAAGCTTTCTTT
clone_size: NA; d_call: TRBD1; j_call: TRBJ2-3; v_call: TRBV7-3; cdr3_aa: CASSPGTGPDTQYF; cdr3_nt: TGTGCCAGCAGCCCAGGGACAGGGCCAGATACGCAGTATTTT
clone_size: few; d_call: NA; j_call: TRBJ2-3; v_call: TRBV9; cdr3_aa: CASSPRAADTQYF; cdr3_nt: TGTGCCAGCAGCCCGCGGGCGGCAGATACGCAGTATTTT
clone_size: NA; d_call: TRBD1; j_call: TRBJ2-7; v_call: TRBV5-1; cdr3_aa: CASSPLWDRGYEQYF; cdr3_nt: TGCGCCAGCAGCCCACTCTGGGACAGGGGTTACGAGCAGTACTTC
clone_size: once; d_call: NA; j_call: TRBJ2-7; v_call: TRBV30; cdr3_aa: CAWIRSRDLLYF; cdr3_nt: TGTGCCTGGATCCGATCCCGGGACCTCTTGTACTTC
clone_size: NA; d_call: NA; j_call: TRBJ2-7; v_call: TRBV13; cdr3_aa: CASSSPGGSGHSYEQYF; cdr3_nt: TGTGCCAGCAGCTCTCCTGGGGGTAGCGGCCATTCCTACGAGCAGTACTTC
clone_size: NA; d_call: NA; j_call: TRBJ2-5; v_call: TRBV28; cdr3_aa: CASTTVWGVAQETQYF; cdr3_nt: TGTGCCAGCACTACCGTTTGGGGGGTCGCACAAGAGACCCAGTACTTC
clone_size: NA; d_call: TRBD2; j_call: TRBJ2-5; v_call: TRBV4-1; cdr3_aa: CASSLGRAGETQYF; cdr3_nt: TGCGCCAGCAGCCTCGGGAGGGCCGGAGAGACCCAGTACTTC
clone_size: NA; d_call: TRBD1; j_call: TRBJ1-5; v_call: TRBV5-6; cdr3_aa: CASSFGTGFVQPQHF; cdr3_nt: TGTGCCAGCAGCTTCGGGACAGGATTCGTACAGCCCCAGCATTTT
clone_size: NA; d_call: TRBD2; j_call: TRBJ2-7; v_call: TRBV6-5; cdr3_aa: CASRDWTSGSHEQYF; cdr3_nt: TGTGCCAGCAGGGACTGGACTAGCGGCTCCCACGAGCAGTACTTC
clone_size: once; d_call: NA; j_call: TRBJ2-7; v_call: TRBV28; cdr3_aa: CASGNEQYF; cdr3_nt: TGTGCTTCAGGAAACGAGCAGTACTTC
clone_size: NA; d_call: TRBD2; j_call: TRBJ2-3; v_call: TRBV3-1/TRBV3-2; cdr3_aa: CASSLIAGGFTDTQYF; cdr3_nt: TGTGCCAGCAGCTTAATAGCGGGGGGATTCACAGATACGCAGTATTTT
clone_size: NA; d_call: NA; j_call: TRBJ1-1; v_call: TRBV28; cdr3_aa: CASSFMGTEAFF; cdr3_nt: TGTGCCAGCAGTTTCATGGGCACTGAAGCTTTCTTT
clone_size: NA; d_call: NA; j_call: TRBJ2-7; v_call: TRBV2; cdr3_aa: CASSGQVYEQYF; cdr3_nt: TGTGCCAGCAGTGGACAGGTCTACGAGCAGTACTTC
clone_size: NA; d_call: TRBD1; j_call: TRBJ2-5; v_call: TRBV7-8; cdr3_aa: CASSLERVGTGYF; cdr3_nt: TGTGCCAGCAGCTTAGAAAGGGTTGGGACAGGCTACTTC
clone_size: once; d_call: NA; j_call: TRBJ2-7; v_call: TRBV4-1; cdr3_aa: CASSYKEQGSEQYF; cdr3_nt: TGCGCCAGCAGCTACAAAGAACAGGGCTCGGAGCAGTACTTC
clone_size: NA; d_call: NA; j_call: TRBJ1-6; v_call: TRBV27; cdr3_aa: CASSLDRMNSPLHF; cdr3_nt: TGTGCCAGCAGTTTAGACAGGATGAATTCACCCCTCCACTTT
clone_size: NA; d_call: NA; j_call: TRBJ2-5; v_call: TRBV5-1; cdr3_aa: CASSLLTGTNQETQYF; cdr3_nt: TGCGCCAGCAGCTTGCTGACCGGGACAAACCAAGAGACCCAGTACTTC
clone_size: NA; d_call: TRBD2; j_call: TRBJ2-7; v_call: TRBV19; cdr3_aa: CASSIGTSGRAWTYEQYF; cdr3_nt: TGTGCCAGTAGTATAGGGACTAGCGGGAGGGCCTGGACCTACGAGCAGTACTTC
clone_size: NA; d_call: TRBD2; j_call: TRBJ2-3; v_call: TRBV4-2; cdr3_aa: CASSRSSGDSTDTQYF; cdr3_nt: TGTGCCAGCAGCCGATCTAGCGGGGACAGCACAGATACGCAGTATTTT